In this sample, the clone carrying this T cell receptor beta chain turned up many times. Antigen: not known. This sample stems from a study of prognosis after radiotherapy for stage I lung cancer. Study overall: Therapy that ran concurrently with stereotactic body radiotherapy was given to no patient.

Trimming took 0 bases from V and 3 from J, leaving 10 bases between them. Germline V gene sequence: CDR1 SGHRS, CDR2 YFSETQ. This CDR3 has 14 residues. Study-wide points: Patients who had metastases reportedly showed TRBV and TRBJ gene usage that varied from that of patients who did not.

Uniform node negativity on CT and PET/CT characterised the cohort, and no patient had undergone prior chemotherapy or radiotherapy or presented other malignancies. The TCR beta CDR3 region was amplified from genomic DNA, with two rounds of multiplex PCR being used for the amplification. The use of primers specific to each TRBV and TRBJ gene characterized first-round PCR. TCRdb reprocessed the multiplex PCR reads via MiXCR and lists one record per CDR3 protein. Found here are about 51,000 distinct CDR3 sequences, under 45% of them singletons; the top ten hold about a tenth. The sequencing used PBMCs, collected before or after stereotactic body radiation therapy (not recorded which). The source is a donor at least 50 years old with non-small cell lung cancer. V gene TRBV5-1 combines with J gene TRBJ2-7; D gene uncertain. The CDR3: CASSLGMRDYEQYF. The CDR3 DNA is TGCGCCAGCAGCTTGGGGATGAGAGACTACGAGCAGTACTTC.